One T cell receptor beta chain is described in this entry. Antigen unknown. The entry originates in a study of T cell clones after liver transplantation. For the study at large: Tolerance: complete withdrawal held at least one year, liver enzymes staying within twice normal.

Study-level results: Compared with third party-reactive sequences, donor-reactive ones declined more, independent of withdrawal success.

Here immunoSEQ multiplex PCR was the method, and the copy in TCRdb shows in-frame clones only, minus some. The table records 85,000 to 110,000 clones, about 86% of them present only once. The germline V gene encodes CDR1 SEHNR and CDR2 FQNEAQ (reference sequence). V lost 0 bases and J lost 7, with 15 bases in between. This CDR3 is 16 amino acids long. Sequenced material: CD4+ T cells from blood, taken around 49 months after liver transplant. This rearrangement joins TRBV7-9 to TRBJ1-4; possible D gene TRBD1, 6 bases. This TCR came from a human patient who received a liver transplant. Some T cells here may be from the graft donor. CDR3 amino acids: CASSLAFQGKGEKLFF. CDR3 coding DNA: TGTGCCAGCAGCTTAGCGTTTCAGGGGAAAGGTGAAAAACTGTTTTTT. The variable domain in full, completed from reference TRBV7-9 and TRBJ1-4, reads DTGVSQNPRHKITKRGQNVTFRCDPISEHNRLYWYRQTLGQGPEFLTYFQNEAQLEKSRLLSDRFSAERPKGSFSTLEIQRTEQGDSAMYLCASSLAFQGKGEKLFFGSGTQLSVL.